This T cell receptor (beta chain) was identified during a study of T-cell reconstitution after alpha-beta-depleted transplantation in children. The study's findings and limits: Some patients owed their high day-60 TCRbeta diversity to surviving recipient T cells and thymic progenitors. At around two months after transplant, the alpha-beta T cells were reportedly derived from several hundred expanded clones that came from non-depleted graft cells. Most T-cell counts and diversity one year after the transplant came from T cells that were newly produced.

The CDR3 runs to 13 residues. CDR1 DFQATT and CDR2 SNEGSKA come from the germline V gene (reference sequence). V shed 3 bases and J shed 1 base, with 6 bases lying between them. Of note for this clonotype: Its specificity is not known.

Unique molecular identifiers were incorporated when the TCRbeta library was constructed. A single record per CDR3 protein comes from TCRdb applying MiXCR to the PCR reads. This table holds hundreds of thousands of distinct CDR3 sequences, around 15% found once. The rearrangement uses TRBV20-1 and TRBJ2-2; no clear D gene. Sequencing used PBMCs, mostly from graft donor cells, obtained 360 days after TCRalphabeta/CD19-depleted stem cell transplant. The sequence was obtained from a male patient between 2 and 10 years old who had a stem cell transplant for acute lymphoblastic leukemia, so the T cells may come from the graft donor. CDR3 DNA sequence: TGCAGTGCTAGGAAGGGGAACACCGGGGAGCTGTTTTTT. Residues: CSARKGNTGELFF.